What follows are 8 T cell receptor beta chains derived from one specimen sequenced in a study of T cell changes during pregnancy in multiple sclerosis. Clones were read by immunoSEQ multiplex PCR, and TCRdb kept only the in-frame ones, dropping some. The data hold tens of thousands of clones, with roughly 91% observed a single time. The specimen comprised CD4+ T cells from peripheral blood mononuclear cells, sampled in the first trimester of pregnancy. These receptors were obtained from a female donor with multiple sclerosis, enrolled in a pregnancy study.

The sample holds one count of this clone. The V and J genes are TRBV5-6 and TRBJ1-3; possible D gene TRBD1, 6 bases. The germline V and J ends were trimmed by 3 bases and 4 bases, with 17 bases remaining between them. CDR1 is SGHDT, CDR2 YYEEEE, per germline. The CDR3 consists of 16 residues. CDR3 sequence (DNA): TGTGCCAGCAGCTCGGGTTGGGGGCTCGGGGGAAACACCATATATTTT. Protein product: CASSSGWGLGGNTIYF. Filled out from reference TRBV5-6 and TRBJ1-3, the complete variable domain reads DAGVTQSPTHLIKTRGQQVTLRCSPKSGHDTVSWYQQALGQGPQFIFQYYEEEERQRGNFPDRFSGHQFPNYSSELNVNALLLGDSALYLCASSSGWGLGGNTIYFGEGSWLTVV.

The rearrangement uses TRBV5-6 and TRBJ2-3; 8 bases map to TRBD1. This CDR3 spans 15 amino acids. CDR1 is SGHDT and CDR2 is YYEEEE in the germline V gene. V lost 2 bases, J lost 1 base, and 3 bases stayed unmatched. The CDR3 sequence is CASSFRTGRTDTQYF. The CDR3 nucleotides are TGTGCCAGCAGCTTCAGGACAGGGCGCACAGATACGCAGTATTTT.

The rearrangement links TRBV14 to TRBJ2-3; tentative D call: TRBD1 (5 bases). Germline values: CDR1 SGHDN, CDR2 FVKESK. CDR3 length: 17 amino acids. V was shortened by 4 bases and J by 0 bases, with 17 bases between the two germline ends. The CDR3 is CASSPWGLKSSTDTQYF. CDR3 bases: TGTGCCAGCAGCCCGTGGGGCCTTAAATCTAGCACAGATACGCAGTATTTT.

The chain has TRBV5-4 and TRBJ1-2; D remains unclear. CDR1 and CDR2 from the germline V gene are SGHNT and YYREEE (reference sequence). V was trimmed by 7 bases and J by 0 bases, leaving 10 bases between them. The CDR3 covers 13 residues. Here the CDR3 DNA reads TGTGCCAGCGGCAACCCGCCTAACTATGGCTACACCTTC. It encodes CASGNPPNYGYTF.

This clone was recorded once. The chain couples TRBV7-8 to TRBJ2-3, with a tentative D call TRBD1 (5 bases). From germline, CDR1 is SGHVS and CDR2 FQNEAQ. Trimming removed 1 base from V and 3 bases from J, with 11 bases in between. The CDR3 spans 15 residues. CDR3 in amino acids: CASSLDTRVTDTQYF. CDR3 in DNA: TGTGCCAGCAGCTTAGATACCAGGGTAACAGATACGCAGTATTTT.

In this sample, this clone turned up once. This rearrangement joins TRBV7-2 to TRBJ2-1, with 7 positions matching TRBD1. The V segment lost 5 bases and the J segment 4 bases; nucleotides outside the gene matches: 5. The CDR3 extends over 14 amino acids. Germline loops: CDR1 SGHTA, CDR2 FQGNSA. DNA of the CDR3: TGTGCCAGCAGCCCCCGGGGACAGTACAATGAGCAGTTCTTC. Translation: CASSPRGQYNEQFF.

CDR3 sequence reads: CASSDRTGHTGELFF. The CDR3, as DNA: TGTGCCAGCAGCGACCGGACAGGGCACACCGGGGAGCTGTTTTTT. This sequence joins TRBV2 and TRBJ2-2; the match to TRBD1 covers 8 bases. Per germline, CDR1 SNHLY and CDR2 FYNNEI. The V and J ends lost 6 bases and 3 bases, in that order; junction bases with no gene match: 6. There are 15 residues in the CDR3.

This sequence joins TRBV4-1 and TRBJ2-2; TRBD1 is a possible D gene (5 bases). The V end was cut by 1 base, the J end by 5 bases, with 14 bases between. The CDR3 is made up of 16 amino acids. CDR1 is MGHRA, CDR2 YSYEKL, per germline. For the CDR3, the DNA is TGCGCCAGCAGCCAAGTCGATATGGGGCTAACCGGGGAGCTGTTTTTT. This encodes CASSQVDMGLTGELFF.